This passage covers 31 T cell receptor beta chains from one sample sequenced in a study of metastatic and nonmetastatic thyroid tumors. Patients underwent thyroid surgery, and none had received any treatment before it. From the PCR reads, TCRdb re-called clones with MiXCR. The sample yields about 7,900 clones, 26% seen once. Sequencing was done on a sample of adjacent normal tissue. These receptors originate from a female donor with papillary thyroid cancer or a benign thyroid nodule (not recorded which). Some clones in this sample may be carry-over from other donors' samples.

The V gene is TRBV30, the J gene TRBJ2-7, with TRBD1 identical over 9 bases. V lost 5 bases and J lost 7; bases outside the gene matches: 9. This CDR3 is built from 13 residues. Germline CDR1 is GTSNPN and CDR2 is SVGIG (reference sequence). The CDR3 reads CAWSGTGIWEQYF. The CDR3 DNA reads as TGTGCCTGGTCCGGGACAGGGATATGGGAGCAGTACTTC. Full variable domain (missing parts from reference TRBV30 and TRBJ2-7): SQTIHQWPATLVQPVGSPLSLECTVEGTSNPNLYWYRQAAGRGLQLLFYSVGIGQISSEVPQNLSASRPQDRQFILSSKKLLLSDSGFYLCAWSGTGIWEQYFGPGTRLTVT.

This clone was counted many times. This CDR3 is CASSARGGSQANTQYF. The CDR3 DNA follows: TGTGCCAGCAGCGCCCGCGGGGGGTCTCAGGCAAATACGCAGTATTTT. This chain uses TRBV9 with TRBJ2-3; 8 bases align to TRBD2. This CDR3 is 16 amino acids long. After removal of 3 bases from V and 7 bases from J, the junction contained 13 bases not matched to a gene. Germline V gives CDR1 SGDLS, CDR2 YYNGEE.

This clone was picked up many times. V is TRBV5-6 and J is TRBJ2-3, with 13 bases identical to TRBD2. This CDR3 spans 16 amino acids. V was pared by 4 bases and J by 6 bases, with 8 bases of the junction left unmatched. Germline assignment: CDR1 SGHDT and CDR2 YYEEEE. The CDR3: CASSITSGGAGDTQYF. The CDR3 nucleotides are TGTGCCAGCAGCATAACTAGCGGGGGGGCAGGGGATACGCAGTATTTT. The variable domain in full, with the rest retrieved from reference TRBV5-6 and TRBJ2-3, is DAGVTQSPTHLIKTRGQQVTLRCSPKSGHDTVSWYQQALGQGPQFIFQYYEEEERQRGNFPDRFSGHQFPNYSSELNVNALLLGDSALYLCASSITSGGAGDTQYFGPGTRLTVL.

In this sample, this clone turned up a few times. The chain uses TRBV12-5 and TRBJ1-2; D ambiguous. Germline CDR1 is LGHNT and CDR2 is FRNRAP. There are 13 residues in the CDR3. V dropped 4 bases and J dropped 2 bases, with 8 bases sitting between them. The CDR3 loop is CASGSPENYGYTF. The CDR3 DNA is TGTGCTAGTGGTTCTCCCGAAAACTATGGCTACACCTTC.

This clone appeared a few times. The CDR3: CASSIQTGGNTIYF. The CDR3, as DNA: TGCGCCAGCAGCATACAGACAGGGGGGAACACCATATATTTT. The chain has TRBV5-1 and TRBJ1-3; 9 bases align to TRBD1. Germline CDR1 and CDR2: SGHRS and YFSETQ. The V and J ends lost 4 bases and 7 bases, in that order; junction bases with no gene match: 6. This CDR3 comprises 14 residues.

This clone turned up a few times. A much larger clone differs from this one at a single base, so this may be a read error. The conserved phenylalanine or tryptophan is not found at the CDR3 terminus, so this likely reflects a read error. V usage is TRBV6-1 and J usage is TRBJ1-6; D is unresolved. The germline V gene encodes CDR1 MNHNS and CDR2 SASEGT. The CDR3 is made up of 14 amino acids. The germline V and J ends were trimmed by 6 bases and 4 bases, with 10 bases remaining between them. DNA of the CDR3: TGTGCCAGCAGCGCGAGACCGTATAATTCACCCCTCCACTCT. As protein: CASSARPYNSPLHS.

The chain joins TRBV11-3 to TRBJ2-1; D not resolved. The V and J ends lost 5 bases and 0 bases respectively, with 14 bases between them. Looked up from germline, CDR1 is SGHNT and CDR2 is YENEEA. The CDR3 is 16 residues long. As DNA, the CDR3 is TGTGCCAGCAGCGCACGACTCGGCGGCTCCTACAATGAGCAGTTCTTC. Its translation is CASSARLGGSYNEQFF.

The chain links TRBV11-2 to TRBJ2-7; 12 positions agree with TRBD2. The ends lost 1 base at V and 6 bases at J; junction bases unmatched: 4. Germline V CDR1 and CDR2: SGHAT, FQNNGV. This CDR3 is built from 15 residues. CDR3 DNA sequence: TGTGCCAGCAGCTTAGGACTAGCGGGAGAAAGCGAGCAGTACTTC. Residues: CASSLGLAGESEQYF.

The CDR3 coding sequence is TGTGCCAGCAGGGGCGGAGCGGGAGGAGCCGGGGAGCTGTTTTTT. As protein: CASRGGAGGAGELFF. This rearrangement joins TRBV7-9 to TRBJ2-2; 9 positions agree with TRBD2. The V segment lost 6 bases and the J segment 6 bases; nucleotides outside the gene matches: 8. This CDR3 is built from 15 residues. The germline V gene encodes CDR1 SEHNR and CDR2 FQNEAQ (reference sequence).

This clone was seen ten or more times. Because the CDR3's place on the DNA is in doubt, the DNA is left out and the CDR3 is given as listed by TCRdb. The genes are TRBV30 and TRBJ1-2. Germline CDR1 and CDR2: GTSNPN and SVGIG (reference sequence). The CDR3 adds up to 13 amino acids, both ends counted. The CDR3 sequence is CVWSVLRRYGCTF.

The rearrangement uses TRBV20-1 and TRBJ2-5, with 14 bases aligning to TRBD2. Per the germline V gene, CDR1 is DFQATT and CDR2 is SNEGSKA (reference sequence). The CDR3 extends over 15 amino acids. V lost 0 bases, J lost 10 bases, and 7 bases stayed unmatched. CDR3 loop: CSARDTTSGGADQYF. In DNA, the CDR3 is TGCAGTGCTAGAGATACGACTAGCGGGGGGGCTGACCAGTACTTC.

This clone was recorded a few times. In nucleotides, the CDR3 is TGTGCCAGCAGTTACTCCAGACAGCTAGGAAACACCATATATTTT. It specifies CASSYSRQLGNTIYF. The chain employs TRBV6-6 and TRBJ1-3, with D perhaps TRBD1 (5 bases). Per the germline V gene, CDR1 is MNHNY and CDR2 is SVGAGI (reference sequence). V was cut by 0 bases and J by 4 bases, with 10 bases left in between. This CDR3 is built from 15 residues.

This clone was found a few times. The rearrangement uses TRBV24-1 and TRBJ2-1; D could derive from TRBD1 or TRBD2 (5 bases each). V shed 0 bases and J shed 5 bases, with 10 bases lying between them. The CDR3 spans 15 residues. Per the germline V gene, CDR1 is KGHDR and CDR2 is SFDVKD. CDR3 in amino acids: CATSDLGGWDNEQFF. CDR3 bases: TGTGCCACCAGTGATTTGGGGGGTTGGGACAATGAGCAGTTCTTC.

DNA for the CDR3: TGTGCCAGCAGTCTACAGTGGGGGGCGCCAAATCAGCCCCAGCATTTT. Encoded protein: CASSLQWGAPNQPQHF. The chain recombines TRBV6-1 with TRBJ1-5, with D perhaps TRBD1 (6 bases). Trimming took 5 bases from V and 4 from J, leaving 18 bases between them. Germline assignment: CDR1 MNHNS and CDR2 SASEGT. The CDR3 has 16 amino acids.

The CDR3 bases are TGCAGTGCTGGACGAACCGGGACAGGGGGCTTGAACACTGAAGCTTTCTTT. Residues: CSAGRTGTGGLNTEAFF. The chain employs TRBV20-1 and TRBJ1-1, with 12 bases that match TRBD1. The V gene's germline CDR1 is DFQATT and CDR2 SNEGSKA (reference sequence). With V trimmed by 5 bases and J by 0 bases, 10 bases remained unmatched. This CDR3 region has 17 residues.

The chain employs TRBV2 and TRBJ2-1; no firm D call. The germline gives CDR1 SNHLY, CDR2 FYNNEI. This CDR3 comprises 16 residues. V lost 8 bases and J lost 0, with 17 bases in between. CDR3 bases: TGTGCCAGCCTACTGAGTGGAGAGGTCTCCTACAATGAGCAGTTCTTC. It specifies CASLLSGEVSYNEQFF. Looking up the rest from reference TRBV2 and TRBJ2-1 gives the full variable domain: EPEVTQTPSHQVTQMGQEVILRCVPISNHLYFYWYRQILGQKVEFLVSFYNNEISEKSEIFDDQFSVERPDGSNFTLKIRSTKLEDSAMYFCASLLSGEVSYNEQFFGPGTRLTVL.

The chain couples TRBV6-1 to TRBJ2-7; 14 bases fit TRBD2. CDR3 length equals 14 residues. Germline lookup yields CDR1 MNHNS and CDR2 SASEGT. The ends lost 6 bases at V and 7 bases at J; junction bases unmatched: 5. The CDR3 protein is CASSGTSGSLEQYF. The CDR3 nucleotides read TGTGCCAGCAGCGGGACTAGCGGGAGTCTAGAGCAGTACTTC.

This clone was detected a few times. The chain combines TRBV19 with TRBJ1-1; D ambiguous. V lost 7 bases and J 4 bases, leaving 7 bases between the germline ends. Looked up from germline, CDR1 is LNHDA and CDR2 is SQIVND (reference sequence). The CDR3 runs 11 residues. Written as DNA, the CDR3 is TGTGCCAGTAACCGGGGCACTGAAGCTTTCTTT. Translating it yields CASNRGTEAFF.

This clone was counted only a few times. Written as DNA, the CDR3 is TGTGCCAGCACCCGGACTAGCGGGAGATACTCCTACAATGAGCAGTTCTTC. It encodes CASTRTSGRYSYNEQFF. The rearrangement uses TRBV6-6 and TRBJ2-1, with TRBD2 matching over 13 bases. The CDR3 spans 17 residues. The J segment lost 0 bases and the V segment lost 7 bases, leaving 6 bases of the junction unmatched. Germline V CDR1 and CDR2: MNHNY, SVGAGI (reference sequence).

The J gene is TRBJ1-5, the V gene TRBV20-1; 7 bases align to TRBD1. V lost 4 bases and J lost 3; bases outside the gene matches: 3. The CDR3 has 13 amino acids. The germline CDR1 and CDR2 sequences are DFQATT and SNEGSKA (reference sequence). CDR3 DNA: TGCAGTGCTATGGGGACAGACAATCAGCCCCAGCATTTT. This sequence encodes CSAMGTDNQPQHF.

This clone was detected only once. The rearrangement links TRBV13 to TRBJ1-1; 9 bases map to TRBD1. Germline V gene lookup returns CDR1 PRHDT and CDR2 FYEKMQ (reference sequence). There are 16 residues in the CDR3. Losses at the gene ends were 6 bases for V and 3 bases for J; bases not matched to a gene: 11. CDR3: CASSRGDRESDTEAFF. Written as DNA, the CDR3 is TGTGCCAGCAGTCGAGGGGACAGGGAATCGGACACTGAAGCTTTCTTT.

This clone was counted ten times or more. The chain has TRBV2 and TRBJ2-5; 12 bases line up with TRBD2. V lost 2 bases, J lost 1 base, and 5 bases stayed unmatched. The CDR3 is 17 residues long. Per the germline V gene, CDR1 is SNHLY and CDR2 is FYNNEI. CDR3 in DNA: TGTGCCAGCAGTGAACTAGCGGGGGGGATGCTCCAAGAGACCCAGTACTTC. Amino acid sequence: CASSELAGGMLQETQYF.

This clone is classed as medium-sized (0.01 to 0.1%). In DNA form, the CDR3 reads TGTGCCAGCAGCACCCGGGACAGGGGGCGCTTTGGCTACGAGCAGTACTTC. It codes for CASSTRDRGRFGYEQYF. V usage is TRBV3-1 and J usage is TRBJ2-7, with TRBD1 matching over 12 bases. The CDR3 has 17 residues. The J segment lost 3 bases and the V segment lost 5 bases, leaving 11 bases of the junction unmatched. The germline gives CDR1 LGHDT, CDR2 YNNKEL (reference sequence).

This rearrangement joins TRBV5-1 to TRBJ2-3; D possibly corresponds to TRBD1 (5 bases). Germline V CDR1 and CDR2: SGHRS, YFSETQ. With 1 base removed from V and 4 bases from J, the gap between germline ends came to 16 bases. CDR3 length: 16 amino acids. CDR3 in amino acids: CASSLLRVEVADTQYF. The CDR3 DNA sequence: TGCGCCAGCAGCTTGCTCAGGGTGGAAGTCGCAGATACGCAGTATTTT. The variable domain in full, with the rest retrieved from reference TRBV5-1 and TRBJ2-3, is KAGVTQTPRYLIKTRGQQVTLSCSPISGHRSVSWYQQTPGQGLQFLFEYFSETQRNKGNFPGRFSGRQFSNSRSEMNVSTLELGDSALYLCASSLLRVEVADTQYFGPGTRLTVL.

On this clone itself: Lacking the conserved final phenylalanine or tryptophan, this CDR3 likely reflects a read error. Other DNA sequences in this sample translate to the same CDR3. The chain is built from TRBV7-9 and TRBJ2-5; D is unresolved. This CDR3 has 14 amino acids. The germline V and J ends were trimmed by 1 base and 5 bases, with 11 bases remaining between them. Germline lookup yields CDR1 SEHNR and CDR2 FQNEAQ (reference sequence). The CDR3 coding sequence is TGTGCCAGCAGCTTAGGGGGTGGCCCCGAGACCCAGTACCTT. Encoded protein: CASSLGGGPETQYL.

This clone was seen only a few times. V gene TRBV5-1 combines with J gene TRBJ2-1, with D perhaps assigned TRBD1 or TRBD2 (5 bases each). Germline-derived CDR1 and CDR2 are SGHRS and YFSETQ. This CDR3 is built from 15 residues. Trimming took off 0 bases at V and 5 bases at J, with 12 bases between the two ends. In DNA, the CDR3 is TGCGCCAGCAGCTTGGTGGGACGGAACAACAATGAGCAGTTCTTC. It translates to CASSLVGRNNNEQFF.

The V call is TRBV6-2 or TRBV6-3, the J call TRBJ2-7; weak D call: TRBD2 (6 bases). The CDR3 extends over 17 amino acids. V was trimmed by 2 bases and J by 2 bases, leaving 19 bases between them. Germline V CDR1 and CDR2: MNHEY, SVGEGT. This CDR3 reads CASSYRHLIGGTYEQYF. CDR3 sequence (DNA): TGTGCCAGCAGTTACCGACACCTTATCGGGGGAACCTACGAGCAGTACTTC.

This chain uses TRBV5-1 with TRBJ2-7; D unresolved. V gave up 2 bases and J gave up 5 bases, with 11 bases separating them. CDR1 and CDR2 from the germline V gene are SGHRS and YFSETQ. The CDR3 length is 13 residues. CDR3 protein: CASSFADLNEQYF. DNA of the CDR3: TGCGCCAGCAGCTTCGCTGACCTCAACGAGCAGTACTTC.

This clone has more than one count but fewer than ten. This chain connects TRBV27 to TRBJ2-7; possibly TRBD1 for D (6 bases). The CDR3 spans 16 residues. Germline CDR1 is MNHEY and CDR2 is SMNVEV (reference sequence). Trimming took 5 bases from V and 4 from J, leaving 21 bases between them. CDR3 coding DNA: TGTGCCAGCAGTCCAAGGGGGTGGGTAATTAGGTACGAGCAGTACTTC. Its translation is CASSPRGWVIRYEQYF.

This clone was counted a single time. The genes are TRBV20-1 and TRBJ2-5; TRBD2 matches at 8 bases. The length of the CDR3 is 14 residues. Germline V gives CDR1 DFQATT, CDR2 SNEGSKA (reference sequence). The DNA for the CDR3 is TGCAGCGCCTCCACTAGCGGCCCCCCTGGGACCCAGTACTTC. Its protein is CSASTSGPPGTQYF.

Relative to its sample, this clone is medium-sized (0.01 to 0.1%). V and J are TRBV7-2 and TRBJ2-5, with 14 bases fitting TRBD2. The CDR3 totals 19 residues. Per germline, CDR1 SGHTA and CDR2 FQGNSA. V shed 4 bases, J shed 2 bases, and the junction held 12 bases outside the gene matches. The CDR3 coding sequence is TGTGCCAGCAGCTCGCAGCCGATACGACTAGCGGGGGGGCAAGAGACCCAGTACTTC. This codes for CASSSQPIRLAGGQETQYF.